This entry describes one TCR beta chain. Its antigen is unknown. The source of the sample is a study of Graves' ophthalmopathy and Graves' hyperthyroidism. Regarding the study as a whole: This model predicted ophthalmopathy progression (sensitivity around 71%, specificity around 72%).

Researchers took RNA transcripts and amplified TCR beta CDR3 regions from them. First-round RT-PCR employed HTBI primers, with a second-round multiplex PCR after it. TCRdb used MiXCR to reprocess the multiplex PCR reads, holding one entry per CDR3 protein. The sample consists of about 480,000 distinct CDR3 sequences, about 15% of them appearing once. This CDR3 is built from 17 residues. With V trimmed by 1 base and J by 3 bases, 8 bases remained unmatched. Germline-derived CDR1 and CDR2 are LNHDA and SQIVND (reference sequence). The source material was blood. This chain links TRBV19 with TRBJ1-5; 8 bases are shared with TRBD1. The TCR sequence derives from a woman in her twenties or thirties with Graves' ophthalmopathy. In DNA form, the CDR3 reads TGTGCCAGTAGTATAGGTGTGACAGGGGCCCTCAATCAGCCCCAGCATTTT. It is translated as CASSIGVTGALNQPQHF.